What follows are 13 T cell receptor beta chains derived from one specimen sequenced in a study of regulatory T cells in long-lasting Graves disease. Sample time point: newly diagnosed GD, antithyroid drugs for less than 3 months. PBMC RNA served as the TCR library source. Construction of TCR beta libraries relied on iRepertoire HTBI primers and on Arm-PCR targeting CDR3 regions. TCRdb reprocessed the multiplex PCR reads via MiXCR and lists one record per CDR3 protein. Of about 460,000 distinct CDR3 sequences in the sample, around 15% were seen once. These same records also appear under a second study, on T cells in Graves' hyperthyroidism and ophthalmopathy.

The input for sequencing was peripheral blood mononuclear cells (PBMCs), taken at new diagnosis, from a patient treated with antithyroid drugs. The receptor set was obtained from a woman in her 50s with Graves disease.

The CDR3 here is CASRPTSGVPRSYNEQFF. The CDR3 DNA is TGTGCCAGCAGGCCGACTAGCGGGGTCCCTAGGTCCTACAATGAGCAGTTCTTC. The chain combines TRBV6-4 with TRBJ2-1; TRBD2 agrees at 11 bases. V trimming: 6 bases; J trimming: 1 base; junction bases outside the gene matches: 11. Germline CDR1 MRHNA, CDR2 SNTAGT. The CDR3 totals 18 residues.

In its sample, this clonotype was seen many times. The J gene is TRBJ1-1, the V gene TRBV6-1; D gene ambiguous. CDR3 length: 13 amino acids. CDR1 is MNHNS, CDR2 SASEGT, per germline. Trimming took 4 bases from V and 0 from J, leaving 6 bases between them. CDR3 region: CASSVEVNTEAFF. The CDR3 bases are TGTGCCAGCAGTGTGGAGGTGAACACTGAAGCTTTCTTT.

This clonotype was seen only once. The chain links TRBV9 to TRBJ2-4; tentatively, D is TRBD1 (5 bases). The J call is uncertain, as TRBJ2-1 better fits the DNA end. Per germline, CDR1 SGDLS and CDR2 YYNGEE. The CDR3 has 13 residues. CDR3 bases: TGTGCCAGCAGCGTAGAGTCAGGGCTCGAACAGTTCTTC. Encoded protein: CASSVESGLEQFF.

This clonotype appeared many times. This chain connects TRBV28 to TRBJ2-7; 14 positions match TRBD2. The germline V gene encodes CDR1 MDHEN and CDR2 SYDVKM. The V segment lost 6 bases and the J segment 4 bases; nucleotides outside the gene matches: 5. The CDR3 sequence is 15 residues long. The CDR3: CASRTGTSGRYEQYF. CDR3 in DNA: TGTGCCAGCAGAACCGGGACTAGCGGGAGATACGAGCAGTACTTC.

In this sample, this clonotype turned up many times. The chain links TRBV27 to TRBJ2-3; the D gene is possibly TRBD2 (10 bases). Germline V gene data show CDR1 as MNHEY and CDR2 as SMNVEV (reference sequence). The CDR3 length is 23 residues. Trimming shortened V by 5 bases and J by 0 bases, and 36 bases separated the two germline ends. The CDR3 region has the DNA TGTGCCAGCAGTCTAGGGACAGGGAAAGTCGGCGCGAGCGGGAGGGCTAGCACAGATACGCAGTATTTT. Residues: CASSLGTGKVGASGRASTDTQYF.

This clonotype was recorded at least ten times. The rearrangement links TRBV28 to TRBJ2-2; tentative D call: TRBD1 (5 bases). The V gene lost 6 bases and the J gene lost 4 bases, with 12 bases spanning the gap. This CDR3 contains 14 residues. Germline V CDR1 and CDR2: MDHEN, SYDVKM. The CDR3 nucleotides are TGTGCCAGCAGATTTAGGGGCAGCACCGGGGAGCTGTTTTTT. Translated, it gives CASRFRGSTGELFF.

The CDR3 loop reads CSVEPRGSLGAETQYF. The CDR3 DNA reads TGCAGCGTTGAACCCCGGGGTAGCCTCGGTGCAGAGACCCAGTACTTC. The chain employs TRBV29-1 and TRBJ2-5, with a possible D match to TRBD2 (5 bases). The germline V gene encodes CDR1 SQVTM and CDR2 ANQGSEA. The CDR3 length is 16 residues. Trimming shortened V by 2 bases and J by 4 bases, and 20 bases separated the two germline ends.

This clonotype was counted many times. This rearrangement joins TRBV2 to TRBJ2-3, with a weak D call TRBD1 (6 bases). There are 14 residues in the CDR3. Trimming left V 7 bases short and J 2 bases short, with 13 bases between. The germline gives CDR1 SNHLY, CDR2 FYNNEI. CDR3 nucleotides: TGTGCCAGCACCGGGCGGACAGCCACAGATACGCAGTATTTT. This gives the protein CASTGRTATDTQYF.

This clonotype was counted a few times. The rearrangement links TRBV5-1 to TRBJ2-5; TRBD1 agrees at 7 bases. With 0 bases clipped from V and 0 bases from J, the junction kept 5 bases outside the gene matches. The length of the CDR3 is 16 residues. Germline CDR1 SGHRS, CDR2 YFSETQ. The CDR3 reads CASSLDRDSHQETQYF. CDR3 nucleotides: TGCGCCAGCAGCTTGGACAGGGACAGCCACCAAGAGACCCAGTACTTC.

This clonotype was picked up many times. V usage is TRBV29-1 and J usage is TRBJ1-5; perhaps TRBD1 as D (5 bases). V was shortened by 6 bases and J by 5 bases, with 11 bases between the two germline ends. The CDR3 totals 12 residues. Looked up from germline, CDR1 is SQVTM and CDR2 is ANQGSEA. The CDR3 is CSVRQSDQPQHF. In DNA form, the CDR3 reads TGCAGCGTAAGACAGTCCGATCAGCCCCAGCATTTT.

The V call is TRBV5-1, the J call TRBJ2-2; TRBD2 matches at 14 bases. Trimming removed 2 bases from V and 6 bases from J; junction bases left unmatched: 3. Per the germline V gene, CDR1 is SGHRS and CDR2 is YFSETQ. The CDR3 extends over 16 amino acids. The CDR3 sequence: CASSFSGLAGAGELFF. CDR3 nucleotide sequence: TGCGCCAGCAGCTTTTCGGGACTAGCGGGAGCCGGGGAGCTGTTTTTT.

This chain's CDR3 is CASSSLWGATTDTQYF. In nucleotides, the CDR3 is TGTGCCAGCAGCTCCCTCTGGGGGGCAACCACAGATACGCAGTATTTT. This chain uses TRBV28 with TRBJ2-3, with D perhaps TRBD1 or TRBD2 (6 bases each). This CDR3 is built from 16 residues. Trimming stripped 6 bases from V and 2 bases from J, with 18 bases between. CDR1 MDHEN and CDR2 SYDVKM come from the germline V gene.

The sample holds many counts of this clonotype. The rearrangement joins TRBV12-3 or TRBV12-4 to TRBJ2-7, with 12 bases aligning to TRBD2. V was clipped by 5 bases and J by 7 bases; unmatched bases: 12. This CDR3 spans 16 amino acids. CDR3 sequence reads: CASSPPRLAGDEEQYF. DNA for the CDR3: TGTGCCAGCAGTCCCCCCCGACTAGCGGGAGATGAAGAGCAGTACTTC.